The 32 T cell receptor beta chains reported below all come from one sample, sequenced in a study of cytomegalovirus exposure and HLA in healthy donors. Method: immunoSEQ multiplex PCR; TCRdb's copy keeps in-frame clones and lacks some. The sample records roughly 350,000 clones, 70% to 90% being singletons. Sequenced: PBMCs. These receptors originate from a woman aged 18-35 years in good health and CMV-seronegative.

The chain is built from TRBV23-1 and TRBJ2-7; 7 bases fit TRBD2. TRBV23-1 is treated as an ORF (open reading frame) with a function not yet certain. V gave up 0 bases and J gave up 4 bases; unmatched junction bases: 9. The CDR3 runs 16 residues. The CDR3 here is CASSQSAGGSRYEQYF. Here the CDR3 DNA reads TGCGCCAGCAGTCAATCGGCGGGCGGGAGTAGGTACGAGCAGTACTTC.

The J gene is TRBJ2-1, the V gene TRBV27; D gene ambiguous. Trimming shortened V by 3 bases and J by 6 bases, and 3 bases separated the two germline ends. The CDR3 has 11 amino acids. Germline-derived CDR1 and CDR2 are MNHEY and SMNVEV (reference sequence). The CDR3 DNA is TGTGCCAGCAGTTTTAGCAATGAGCAGTTCTTC. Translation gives CASSFSNEQFF.

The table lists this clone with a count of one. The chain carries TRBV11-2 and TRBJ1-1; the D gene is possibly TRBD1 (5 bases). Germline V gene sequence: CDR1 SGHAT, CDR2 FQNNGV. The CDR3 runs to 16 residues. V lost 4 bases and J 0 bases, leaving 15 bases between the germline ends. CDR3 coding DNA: TGTGCCAGCAGCTCACATTCTGTGGACATGAACACTGAAGCTTTCTTT. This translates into CASSSHSVDMNTEAFF.

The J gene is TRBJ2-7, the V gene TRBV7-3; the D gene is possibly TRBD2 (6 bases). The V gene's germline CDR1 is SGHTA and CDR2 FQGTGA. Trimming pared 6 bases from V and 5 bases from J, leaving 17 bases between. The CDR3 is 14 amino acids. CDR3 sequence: CASSLGHGGNEQYF. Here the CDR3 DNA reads TGTGCCAGCAGTCTAGGTCATGGGGGGAACGAGCAGTACTTC. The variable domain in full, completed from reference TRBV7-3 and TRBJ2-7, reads GAGVSQTPSNKVTEKGKYVELRCDPISGHTALYWYRQSLGQGPEFLIYFQGTGAADDSGLPNDRFFAVRPEGSVSTLKIQRTERGDSAVYLCASSLGHGGNEQYFGPGTRLTVT.

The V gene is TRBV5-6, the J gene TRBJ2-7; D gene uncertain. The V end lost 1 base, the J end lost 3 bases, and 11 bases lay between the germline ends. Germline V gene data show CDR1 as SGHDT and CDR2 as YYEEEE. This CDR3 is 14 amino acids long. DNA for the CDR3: TGTGCCAGCAGCTTGAGCCACCAGGTCTACGAGCAGTACTTC. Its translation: CASSLSHQVYEQYF.

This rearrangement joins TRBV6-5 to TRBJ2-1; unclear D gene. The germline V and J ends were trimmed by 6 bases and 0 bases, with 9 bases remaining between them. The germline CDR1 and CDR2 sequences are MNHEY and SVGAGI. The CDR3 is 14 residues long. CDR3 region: CASRAQSSYNEQFF. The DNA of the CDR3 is TGTGCCAGCAGGGCTCAAAGCTCCTACAATGAGCAGTTCTTC.

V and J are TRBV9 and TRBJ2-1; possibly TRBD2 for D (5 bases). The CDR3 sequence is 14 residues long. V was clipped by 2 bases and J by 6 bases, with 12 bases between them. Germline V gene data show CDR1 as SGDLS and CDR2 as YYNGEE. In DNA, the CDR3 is TGTGCCAGCAGCGTCTACGGGATCTCCAATGAGCAGTTCTTC. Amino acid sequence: CASSVYGISNEQFF.

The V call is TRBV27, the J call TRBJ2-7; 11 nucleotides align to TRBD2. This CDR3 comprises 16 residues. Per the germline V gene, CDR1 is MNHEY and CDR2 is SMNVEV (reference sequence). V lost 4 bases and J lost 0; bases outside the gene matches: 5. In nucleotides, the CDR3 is TGTGCCAGCAGTTCGATGACTAGCGGGACCTCCTACGAGCAGTACTTC. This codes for CASSSMTSGTSYEQYF.

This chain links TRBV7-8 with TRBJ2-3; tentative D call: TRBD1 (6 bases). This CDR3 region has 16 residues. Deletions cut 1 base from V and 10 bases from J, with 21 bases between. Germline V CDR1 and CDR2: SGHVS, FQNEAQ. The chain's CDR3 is CASSLGLRGQPAAQYF. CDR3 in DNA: TGTGCCAGCAGCTTAGGACTCCGTGGACAGCCGGCGGCGCAGTATTTT.

The CDR3 loop is CASSMRGASGSVYEQYF. For the CDR3, the DNA is TGTGCCAGTAGTATGCGAGGGGCTAGCGGGAGTGTTTACGAGCAGTACTTC. The chain links TRBV19 to TRBJ2-7; 10 nucleotides align to TRBD2. CDR1 and CDR2 (germline): LNHDA, SQIVND (reference sequence). The CDR3 consists of 17 residues. V shed 3 bases and J 4 bases; nucleotides not matched to a gene: 12.

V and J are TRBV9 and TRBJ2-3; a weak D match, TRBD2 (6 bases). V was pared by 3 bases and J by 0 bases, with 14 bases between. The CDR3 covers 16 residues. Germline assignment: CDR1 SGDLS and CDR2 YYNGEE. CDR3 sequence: CASSADEGTSTDTQYF. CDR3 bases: TGTGCCAGCAGCGCAGATGAGGGGACTAGCACAGATACGCAGTATTTT. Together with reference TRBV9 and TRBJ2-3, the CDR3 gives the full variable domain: DSGVTQTPKHLITATGQRVTLRCSPRSGDLSVYWYQQSLDQGLQFLIQYYNGEERAKGNILERFSAQQFPDLHSELNLSSLELGDSALYFCASSADEGTSTDTQYFGPGTRLTVL.

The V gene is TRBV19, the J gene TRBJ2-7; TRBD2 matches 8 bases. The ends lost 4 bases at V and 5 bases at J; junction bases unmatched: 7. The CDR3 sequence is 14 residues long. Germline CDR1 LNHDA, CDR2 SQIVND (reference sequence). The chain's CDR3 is CASSKREGLNEQYF. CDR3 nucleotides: TGTGCCAGTAGTAAACGGGAGGGCCTCAACGAGCAGTACTTC.

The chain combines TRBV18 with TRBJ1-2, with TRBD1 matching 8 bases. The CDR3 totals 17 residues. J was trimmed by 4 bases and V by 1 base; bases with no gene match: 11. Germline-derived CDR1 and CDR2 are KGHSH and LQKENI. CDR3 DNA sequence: TGTGCCAGCTCACCACGGCCGGGACAGGAAGTGCCCTATGGCTACACCTTC. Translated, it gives CASSPRPGQEVPYGYTF.

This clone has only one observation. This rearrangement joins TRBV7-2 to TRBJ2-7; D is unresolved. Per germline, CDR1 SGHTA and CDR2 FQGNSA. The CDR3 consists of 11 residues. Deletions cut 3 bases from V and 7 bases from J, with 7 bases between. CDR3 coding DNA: TGTGCCAGCAGCTTCGCAGGTGAGCAGTACTTC. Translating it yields CASSFAGEQYF.

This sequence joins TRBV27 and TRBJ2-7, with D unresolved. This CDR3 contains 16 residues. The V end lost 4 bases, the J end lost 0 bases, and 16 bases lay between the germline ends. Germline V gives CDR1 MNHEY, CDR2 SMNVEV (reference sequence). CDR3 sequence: CASSSPPRRNSYEQYF. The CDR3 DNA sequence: TGTGCCAGCAGTTCCCCGCCCCGCAGAAACTCCTACGAGCAGTACTTC.

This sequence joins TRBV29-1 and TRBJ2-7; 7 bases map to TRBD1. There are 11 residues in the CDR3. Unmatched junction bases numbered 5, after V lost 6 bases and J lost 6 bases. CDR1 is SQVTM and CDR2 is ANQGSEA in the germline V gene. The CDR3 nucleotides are TGCAGCGTAGCGACAGGGCTCGAGCAGTACTTC. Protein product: CSVATGLEQYF.

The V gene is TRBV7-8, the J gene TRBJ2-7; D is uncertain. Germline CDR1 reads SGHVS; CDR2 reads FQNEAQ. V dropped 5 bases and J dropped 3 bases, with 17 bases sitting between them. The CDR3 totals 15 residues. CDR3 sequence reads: CASSGQRLENYEQYF. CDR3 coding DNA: TGTGCCAGCAGCGGCCAGCGACTGGAGAACTACGAGCAGTACTTC. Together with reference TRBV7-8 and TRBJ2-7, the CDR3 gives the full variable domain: GAGVSQSPRYKVAKRGQDVALRCDPISGHVSLFWYQQALGQGPEFLTYFQNEAQLDKSGLPSDRFFAERPEGSVSTLKIQRTQQEDSAVYLCASSGQRLENYEQYFGPGTRLTVT.

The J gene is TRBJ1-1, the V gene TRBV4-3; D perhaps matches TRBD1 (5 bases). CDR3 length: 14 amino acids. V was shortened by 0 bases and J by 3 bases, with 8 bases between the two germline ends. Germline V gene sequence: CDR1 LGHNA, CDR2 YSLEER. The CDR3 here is CASSQDQGYTEAFF. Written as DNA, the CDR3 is TGCGCCAGCAGCCAAGATCAGGGCTACACTGAAGCTTTCTTT.

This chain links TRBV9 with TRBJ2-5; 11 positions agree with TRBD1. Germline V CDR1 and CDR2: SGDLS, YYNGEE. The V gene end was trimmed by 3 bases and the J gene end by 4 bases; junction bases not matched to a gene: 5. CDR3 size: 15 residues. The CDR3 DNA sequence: TGTGCCAGCAGCGCGATGGGACAGGGGGGAGAGACCCAGTACTTC. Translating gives CASSAMGQGGETQYF.

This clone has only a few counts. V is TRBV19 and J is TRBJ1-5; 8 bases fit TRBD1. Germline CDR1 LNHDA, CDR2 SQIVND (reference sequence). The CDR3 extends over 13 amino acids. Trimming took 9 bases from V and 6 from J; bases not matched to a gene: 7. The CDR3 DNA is TGTGCCAGGACCGACAGGGGTGCTCAGCCCCAGCATTTT. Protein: CARTDRGAQPQHF.

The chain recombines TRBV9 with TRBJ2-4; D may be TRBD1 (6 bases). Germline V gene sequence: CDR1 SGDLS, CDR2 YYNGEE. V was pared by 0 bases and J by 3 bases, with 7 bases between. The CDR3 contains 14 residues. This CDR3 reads CASSVEGGKNIQYF. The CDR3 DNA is TGTGCCAGCAGCGTAGAAGGGGGCAAAAACATTCAGTACTTC.

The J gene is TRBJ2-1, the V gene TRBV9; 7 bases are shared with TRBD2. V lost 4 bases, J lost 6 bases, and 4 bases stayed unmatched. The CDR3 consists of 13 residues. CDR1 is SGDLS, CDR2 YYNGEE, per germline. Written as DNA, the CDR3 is TGTGCCAGCAGCACCCGACTAGCCAATGAGCAGTTCTTC. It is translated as CASSTRLANEQFF.

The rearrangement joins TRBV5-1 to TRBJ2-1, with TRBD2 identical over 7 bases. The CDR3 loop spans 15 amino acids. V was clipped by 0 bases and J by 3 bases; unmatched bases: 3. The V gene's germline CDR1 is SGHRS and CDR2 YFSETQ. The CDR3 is CASSLVGGGYNEQFF. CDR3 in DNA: TGCGCCAGCAGCTTGGTGGGCGGGGGCTACAATGAGCAGTTCTTC.

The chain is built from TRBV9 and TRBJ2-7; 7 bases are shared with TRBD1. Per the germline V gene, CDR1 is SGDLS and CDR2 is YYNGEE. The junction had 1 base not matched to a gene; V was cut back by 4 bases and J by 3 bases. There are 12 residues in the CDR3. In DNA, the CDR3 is TGTGCCAGCAGCTCAGGGGGCTACGAGCAGTACTTC. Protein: CASSSGGYEQYF. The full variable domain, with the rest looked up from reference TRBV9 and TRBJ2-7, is DSGVTQTPKHLITATGQRVTLRCSPRSGDLSVYWYQQSLDQGLQFLIQYYNGEERAKGNILERFSAQQFPDLHSELNLSSLELGDSALYFCASSSGGYEQYFGPGTRLTVT.

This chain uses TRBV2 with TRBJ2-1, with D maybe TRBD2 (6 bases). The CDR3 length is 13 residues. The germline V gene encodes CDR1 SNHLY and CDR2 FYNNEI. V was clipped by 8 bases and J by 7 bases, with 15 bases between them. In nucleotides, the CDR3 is TGTGCCAGCGGGGATATTGGGGGGAATGAGCAGTTCTTC. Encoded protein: CASGDIGGNEQFF.

The CDR3 spells CASSYTAERANYGYTF. The CDR3 DNA sequence: TGTGCCAGCAGTTACACGGCGGAAAGAGCTAACTATGGCTACACCTTC. V usage is TRBV6-5 and J usage is TRBJ1-2, with D unresolved. The CDR3 sequence is 16 residues long. The V gene lost 2 bases and the J gene lost 0 bases, with 13 bases spanning the gap. CDR1 and CDR2 (germline): MNHEY, SVGAGI.

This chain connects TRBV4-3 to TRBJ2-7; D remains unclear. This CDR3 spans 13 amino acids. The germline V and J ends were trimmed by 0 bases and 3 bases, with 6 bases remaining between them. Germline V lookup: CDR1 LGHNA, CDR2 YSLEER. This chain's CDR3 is CASSQESYYEQYF. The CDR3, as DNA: TGCGCCAGCAGCCAAGAGTCCTACTACGAGCAGTACTTC.

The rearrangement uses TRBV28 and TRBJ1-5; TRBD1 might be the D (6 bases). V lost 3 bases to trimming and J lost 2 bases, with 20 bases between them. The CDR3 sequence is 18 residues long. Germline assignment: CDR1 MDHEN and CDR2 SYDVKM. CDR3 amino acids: CASSLVPPSGDRNQPQHF. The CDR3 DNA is TGTGCCAGCAGTTTGGTCCCTCCCTCAGGGGATCGCAATCAGCCCCAGCATTTT. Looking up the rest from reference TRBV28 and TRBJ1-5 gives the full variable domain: DVKVTQSSRYLVKRTGEKVFLECVQDMDHENMFWYRQDPGLGLRLIYFSYDVKMKEKGDIPEGYSVSREKKERFSLILESASTNQTSMYLCASSLVPPSGDRNQPQHFGDGTRLSIL.

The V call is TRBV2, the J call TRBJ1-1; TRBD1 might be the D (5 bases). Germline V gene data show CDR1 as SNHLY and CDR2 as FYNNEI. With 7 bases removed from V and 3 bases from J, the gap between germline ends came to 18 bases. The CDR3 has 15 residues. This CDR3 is CASNLRGLGDTEAFF. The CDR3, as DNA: TGTGCCAGCAACCTAAGGGGACTCGGGGACACTGAAGCTTTCTTT. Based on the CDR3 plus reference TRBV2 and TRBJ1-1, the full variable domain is EPEVTQTPSHQVTQMGQEVILRCVPISNHLYFYWYRQILGQKVEFLVSFYNNEISEKSEIFDDQFSVERPDGSNFTLKIRSTKLEDSAMYFCASNLRGLGDTEAFFGQGTRLTVV.

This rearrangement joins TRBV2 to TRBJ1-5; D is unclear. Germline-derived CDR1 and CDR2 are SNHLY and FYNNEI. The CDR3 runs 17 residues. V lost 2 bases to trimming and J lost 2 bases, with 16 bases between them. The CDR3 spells CASSERRRWGGNQPQHF. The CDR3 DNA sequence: TGTGCCAGCAGTGAAAGGCGGAGATGGGGAGGCAATCAGCCCCAGCATTTT.

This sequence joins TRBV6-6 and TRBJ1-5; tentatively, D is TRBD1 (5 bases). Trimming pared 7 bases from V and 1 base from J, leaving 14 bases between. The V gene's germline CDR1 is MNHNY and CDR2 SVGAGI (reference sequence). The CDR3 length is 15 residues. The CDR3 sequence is CASTKSQGSNQPQHF. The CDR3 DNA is TGTGCCAGCACTAAAAGTCAGGGAAGCAATCAGCCCCAGCATTTT.

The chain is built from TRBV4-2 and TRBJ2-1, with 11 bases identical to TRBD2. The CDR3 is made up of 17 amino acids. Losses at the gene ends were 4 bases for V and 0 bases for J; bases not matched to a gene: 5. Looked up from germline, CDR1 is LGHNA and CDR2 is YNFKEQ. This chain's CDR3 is CASSRLAGLDSYNEQFF. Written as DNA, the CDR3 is TGTGCCAGCAGCCGACTAGCGGGATTGGACTCCTACAATGAGCAGTTCTTC.